This TCR beta chain was sequenced in a study of T cells in tuberculosis. Chain pairing is unknown; alpha and beta were sequenced separately. The protocol was immunoSEQ multiplex PCR, while the TCRdb copy is restricted to in-frame clones and leaves out a portion. The table shows about 88,000 clones, with roughly 88% occurring only once. CDR3 size: 17 residues. CDR1 is MDHEN, CDR2 SYDVKM, per germline. The V and J ends lost 1 base and 3 bases, in that order; junction bases with no gene match: 8. Thawed, overnight-rested PBMC were stained with GMM-loaded CD1B tetramer, viability dye and anti-CD3, then sorted. CD1B tetramers were loaded with Rhodococcus equi-derived C32 glucose monomycolate. Before cryopreservation, the sorted PBMC lost their CD14-expressing monocytes.

The source material was CD1b-GMM tetramer-negative cells sorted from PBMCs. This sequence originates from an adult woman with latent tuberculosis. This chain joins TRBV28 and TRBJ1-2; 10 bases align to TRBD1. CDR3 DNA: TGTGCCAGCAGTTTATCCTTCCCGGGACAGGGGTACTATGGCTACACCTTC. This translates into CASSLSFPGQGYYGYTF.